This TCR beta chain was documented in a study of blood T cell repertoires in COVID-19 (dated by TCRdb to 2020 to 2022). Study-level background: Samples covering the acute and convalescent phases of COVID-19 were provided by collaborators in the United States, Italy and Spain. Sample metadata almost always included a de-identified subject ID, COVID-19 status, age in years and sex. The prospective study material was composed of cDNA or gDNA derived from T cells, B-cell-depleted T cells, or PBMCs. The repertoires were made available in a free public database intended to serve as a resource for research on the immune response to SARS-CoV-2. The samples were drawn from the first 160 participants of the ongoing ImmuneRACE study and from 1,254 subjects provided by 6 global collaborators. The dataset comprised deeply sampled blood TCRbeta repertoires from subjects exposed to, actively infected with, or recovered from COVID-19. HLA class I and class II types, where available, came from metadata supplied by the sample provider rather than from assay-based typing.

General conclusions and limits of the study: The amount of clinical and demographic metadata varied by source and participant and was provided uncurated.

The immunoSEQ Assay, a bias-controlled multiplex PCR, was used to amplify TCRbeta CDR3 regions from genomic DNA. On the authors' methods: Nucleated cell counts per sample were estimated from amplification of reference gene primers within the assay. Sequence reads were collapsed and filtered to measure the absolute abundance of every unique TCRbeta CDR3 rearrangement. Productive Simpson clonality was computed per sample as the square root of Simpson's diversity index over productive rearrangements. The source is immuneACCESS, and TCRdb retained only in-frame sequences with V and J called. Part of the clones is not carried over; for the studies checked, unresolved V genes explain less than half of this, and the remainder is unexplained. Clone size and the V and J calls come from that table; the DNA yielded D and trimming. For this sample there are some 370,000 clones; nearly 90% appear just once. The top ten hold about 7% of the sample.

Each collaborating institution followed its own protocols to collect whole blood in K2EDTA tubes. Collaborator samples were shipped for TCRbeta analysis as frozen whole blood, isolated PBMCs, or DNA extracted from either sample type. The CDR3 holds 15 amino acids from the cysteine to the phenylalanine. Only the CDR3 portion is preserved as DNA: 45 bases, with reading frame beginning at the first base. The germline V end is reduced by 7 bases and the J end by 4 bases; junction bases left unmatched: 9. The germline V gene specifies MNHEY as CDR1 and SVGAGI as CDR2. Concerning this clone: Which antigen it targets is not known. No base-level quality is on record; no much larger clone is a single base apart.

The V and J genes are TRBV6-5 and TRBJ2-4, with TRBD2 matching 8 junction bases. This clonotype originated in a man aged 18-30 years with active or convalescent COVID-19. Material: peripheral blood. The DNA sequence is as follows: TGTGCCAGCACCTCGGGCGGCGGGGGGAAAAACATTCAGTACTTC. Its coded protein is CASTSGGGGKNIQYF.